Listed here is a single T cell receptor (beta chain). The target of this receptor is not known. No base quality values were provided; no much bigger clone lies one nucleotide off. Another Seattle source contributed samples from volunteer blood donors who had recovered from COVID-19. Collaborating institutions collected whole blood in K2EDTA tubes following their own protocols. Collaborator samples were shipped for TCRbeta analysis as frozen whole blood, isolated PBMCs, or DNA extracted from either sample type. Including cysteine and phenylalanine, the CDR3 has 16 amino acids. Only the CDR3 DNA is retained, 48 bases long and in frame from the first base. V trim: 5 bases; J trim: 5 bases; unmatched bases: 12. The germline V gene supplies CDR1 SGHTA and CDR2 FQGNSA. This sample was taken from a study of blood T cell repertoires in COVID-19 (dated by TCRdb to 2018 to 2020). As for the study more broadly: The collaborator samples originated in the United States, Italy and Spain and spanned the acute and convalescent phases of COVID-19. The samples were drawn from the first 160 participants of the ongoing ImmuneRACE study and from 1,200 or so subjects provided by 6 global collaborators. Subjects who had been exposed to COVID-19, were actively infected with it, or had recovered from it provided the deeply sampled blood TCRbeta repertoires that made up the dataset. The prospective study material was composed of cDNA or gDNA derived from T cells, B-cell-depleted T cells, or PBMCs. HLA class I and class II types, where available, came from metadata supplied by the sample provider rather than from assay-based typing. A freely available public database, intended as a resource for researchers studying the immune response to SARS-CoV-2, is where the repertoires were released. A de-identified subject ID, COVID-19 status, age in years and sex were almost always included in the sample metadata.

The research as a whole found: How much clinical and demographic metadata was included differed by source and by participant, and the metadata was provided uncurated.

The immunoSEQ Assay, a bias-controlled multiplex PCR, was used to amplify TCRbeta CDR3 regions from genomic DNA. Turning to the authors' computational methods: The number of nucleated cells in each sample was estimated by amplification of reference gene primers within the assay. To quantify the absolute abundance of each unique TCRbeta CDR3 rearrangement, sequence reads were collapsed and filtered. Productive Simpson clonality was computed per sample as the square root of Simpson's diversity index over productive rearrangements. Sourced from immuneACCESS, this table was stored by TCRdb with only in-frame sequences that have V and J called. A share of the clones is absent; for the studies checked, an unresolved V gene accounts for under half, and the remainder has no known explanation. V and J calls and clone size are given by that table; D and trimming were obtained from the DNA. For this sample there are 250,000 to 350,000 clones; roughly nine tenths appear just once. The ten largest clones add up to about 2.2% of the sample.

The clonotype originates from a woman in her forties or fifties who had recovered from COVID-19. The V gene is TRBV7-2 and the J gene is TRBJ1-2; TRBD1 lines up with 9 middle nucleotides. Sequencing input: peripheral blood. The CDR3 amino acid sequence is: CASSPHETGGLYGYTF. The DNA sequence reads TGTGCCAGCAGCCCCCACGAAACAGGGGGCCTTTATGGCTACACCTTC.